Sequencing of this T cell receptor beta chain was carried out in a study of shared clonotypes between healthy human individuals (dated by TCRdb to about 2020). Notes on the research overall: A few men and two women, aged 18 to 49 years, made up the cohort. For each donor, CD4 naive and CD4 memory were each given three plates, CD8 naive was given two plates, and CD8 memory was given one plate. Blood TCR repertoires of about five healthy adults were deeply sequenced to estimate repertoire size and the extent of clonotype sharing between individuals. To increase sequencing depth and limit assay-specific biases, different laboratories used diverse techniques to prepare libraries and sequence TCR repertoires. Leukapheresis yielded between about 0.94 and 8.9 billion PBMCs per donor.

TCR CDR3 regions were amplified from genomic DNA by multiplex PCR using the deep immunoSEQ assay. Genomic DNA extracted from each cell subset was distributed evenly over all wells of several immunoSEQ 96-well plates, and each plate served as one replicate. Each replicate PCR for sorted subsets received around 0.2 ug genomic DNA, equal to about 30,000 T cell genomes. Purified libraries were measured with a Qubit 3.0 fluorometer, size-checked on a Bioanalyzer 2100, and measured again with the KAPA Library Quantification kit. A separate single-read 150-cycle Illumina NextSeq 550 flow cell was used to sequence each immunoSEQ 96-well plate. The source study handled its data this way. Because the immunoSEQ output held only junctional sequences and lacked quality scores, the filtering could not match the filtering applied to full-length reads. Sequences were annotated with PyIR, a Python wrapper for IgBLAST v1.9, and V/J genes and CDR3 were assigned using IMGT germline references. Reads with weak V/J assignments (E-value above 1e-6), missing CDR3, stop codons, out-of-frame junctions, or ambiguous translated residues were removed. V3J clonotypes were defined by identical inferred V gene, J gene, and CDR3 amino acid sequence. Percentage overlap between repertoires was calculated by dividing the number of shared unique clonotypes by the size of the smaller repertoire. Richness of each repertoire was evaluated using RTK rarefaction, the Chao1 estimator, and Recon v2.1 estimates of unobserved clonotypes. For all TCRbeta clonotypes obtained by the gDNA method from several donors, generation probabilities were computed with OLGA. TCRdb obtained this table from immuneACCESS and retained in-frame rearrangements with V and J assigned. These tables miss some clones; where compared with another copy, unresolved V genes account for less than half of the shortfall, and the remainder is unexplained. The DNA gave D and trimming, while V, J and clone size come from that table. Present in this sample are roughly 2.6 million clones, around nine tenths of which were seen just once. The top ten constitute 0.14% of the sample.

Concerning this clone: This receptor's antigen is unknown. No qualities accompany the bases; no much larger clone lies one base away.

From the cysteine through the phenylalanine, the CDR3 covers 12 amino acids. The CDR3 DNA has 36 bases and is translated from base 1. The V end loses 7 bases and the J end loses 2 bases, and a stretch of 9 bases separates them. Looking up the germline V gene (reference sequence) yields CDR1 WNHNN and CDR2 SYGVQD. Findings and caveats that apply to the study as a whole: Rarefaction of sorted-subset datasets indicated incomplete sequencing despite the large sequencing depth. When four donors were compared, the shared fraction of clonotypes was about 5% for naive CD4, about 4% for naive CD8, roughly 2.5% for memory CD4, and 0.35% to 0.5% for memory CD8. Naive subsets generally had larger estimated clonotype richness than memory subsets. Pairwise subsampling led to the expectation that sequencing depth would affect the degree of clonotype sharing among donors. Sampling was restricted to blood, and TCR repertoires in tissue are likely to differ from TCR repertoires in blood. The genetic and exposure-history diversity represented was limited by the small number of donors. Clonotypes shared by all four sorted-subset donors showed higher generation probabilities than non-shared clonotypes.

The donors were healthy, HIV-negative adults with no recently reported acute infections or vaccinations. Every donor was a Caucasian adult residing in Nashville, Tennessee, USA. Magnetic negative selection was used to enrich CD4+ T cells, after which naive cells were positively selected on CD45RA and the negative fraction became the memory subset. Blood was collected by leukapheresis, and PBMCs were isolated by Ficoll-Histopaque density gradient centrifugation and then cryopreserved in liquid nitrogen vapor phase. Analytical flow cytometry was used to check the purity and quantity of each magnetically sorted T cell population. Genomic DNA was isolated from each sorted fraction and quantified by UV absorbance on a Nanodrop 2000c.

The specimen was naive CD4+ T cells sorted from blood. Sample cell subset or site, as interpreted from the label and publication: CD45RA+ positively selected. The sequence joins TRBV10-1 to TRBJ2-7; TRBD2 is perhaps the D gene, given 5 matching bases. This receptor was taken from a man aged 18-30 years in good health. The DNA sequence is TGCGCCAGCACAATCGGGGCCTACGAGCAGTACTTC. This encodes CASTIGAYEQYF.